What follows are 13 T cell receptor beta chains derived from one specimen sequenced in a study of regulatory T cells in long-lasting Graves disease. Arm-PCR of CDR3 regions and iRepertoire HTBI primers were the basis on which TCR beta libraries were built. MiXCR, applied by TCRdb to the multiplex PCR reads, yields one record per CDR3 protein. The top ten hold 25% to 30% of the sample, which has 350,000 to 450,000 distinct CDR3 sequences, roughly 24% seen once. Time point noted: persistent/refractory GD, antithyroid drugs over 5 years with positive TRAb. From PBMCs, RNA was extracted and then used to make the TCR library. This specimen consisted of peripheral blood mononuclear cells (PBMCs), obtained when the disease was refractory, from a patient treated with antithyroid drugs. Receptor source: a woman aged 40 to 49 with Graves disease.

A word on this clonotype: Given a much more abundant clone one base away, this may be a read error. This sequence joins TRBV28 and TRBJ1-2; D is perhaps TRBD1 (5 bases). CDR1 is MDHEN and CDR2 is SYDVKM in the germline V gene. The CDR3 has 12 amino acids. Trimming pared 7 bases from V and 4 bases from J, leaving 10 bases between. The CDR3 loop reads CASTRVVYGYTF. In DNA form, the CDR3 reads TGTGCCAGCACCAGGGTTGTCTATGGCTACACCTTC.

Comment on this clonotype: This sequence may be a read error, since a much larger clone differs from it by one base. The chain couples TRBV29-1 to TRBJ2-7; 7 nucleotides align to TRBD1. In germline, CDR1 is SQVTM, CDR2 ANQGSEA. The CDR3 sequence is 13 residues long. V lost 4 bases, J lost 3 bases, and 6 bases stayed unmatched. In nucleotides, the CDR3 is TGCAGCGTTGCCCCGAGACAGGGCTACGAGCAGTACTTC. Translated: CSVAPRQGYEQYF.

Only one count was recorded for this clonotype. V usage is TRBV24-1 and J usage is TRBJ1-2; TRBD1 is a possible D gene (5 bases). This CDR3 contains 12 residues. Germline V lookup: CDR1 KGHDR, CDR2 SFDVKD. The V gene lost 5 bases and the J gene lost 9 bases, with 12 bases spanning the gap. CDR3 DNA: TGTGCCACCAGTGTGCAAGGGGTGAGCTACACCTTC. This sequence encodes CATSVQGVSYTF.

This clonotype was found many times. This chain connects TRBV6-5 to TRBJ1-6, with TRBD1 matching over 10 bases. V gave up 4 bases and J gave up 7 bases; unmatched junction bases: 7. The CDR3 loop spans 16 amino acids. The germline CDR1 and CDR2 sequences are MNHEY and SVGAGI. CDR3 region: CASSSPPGQGNSPLHF. The CDR3 DNA reads TGTGCCAGCAGTTCCCCTCCGGGACAGGGGAATTCACCCCTCCACTTT.

The rearrangement joins TRBV20-1 to TRBJ2-7, with D possibly being TRBD1 (5 bases). Trimming pared 1 base from V and 2 bases from J, leaving 12 bases between. Germline lookup yields CDR1 DFQATT and CDR2 SNEGSKA (reference sequence). The CDR3 sequence is 14 residues long. The CDR3 protein is CSARAFRQPYEQYF. The DNA for the CDR3 is TGCAGTGCTAGAGCATTTAGACAGCCCTACGAGCAGTACTTC.

In this sample, this clonotype turned up many times. V usage is TRBV6-1 and J usage is TRBJ2-7, with D uncertain. CDR1 MNHNS and CDR2 SASEGT come from the germline V gene. The CDR3 loop spans 13 amino acids. Deletions cut 1 base from V and 4 bases from J, with 8 bases between. The CDR3 loop is CASSEDYPYEQYF. CDR3 nucleotides: TGTGCCAGCAGTGAAGACTATCCTTACGAGCAGTACTTC.

This clonotype showed up many times. The rearrangement links TRBV2 to TRBJ2-5, with 7 bases aligning to TRBD2. Germline values: CDR1 SNHLY, CDR2 FYNNEI. This CDR3 region has 15 residues. The junction had 5 bases not matched to a gene; V was cut back by 2 bases and J by 2 bases. CDR3 coding DNA: TGTGCCAGCAGTGAACGGCTAGCGGAACAAGAGACCCAGTACTTC. Protein: CASSERLAEQETQYF.

With respect to this clonotype: A much bigger clone sits one base away, suggesting this may be a read error. This chain connects TRBV28 to TRBJ1-4; 10 bases align to TRBD1. Per germline, CDR1 MDHEN and CDR2 SYDVKM. The CDR3 consists of 15 residues. The V gene end was trimmed by 5 bases and the J gene end by 6 bases; junction bases not matched to a gene: 6. The CDR3 region has the DNA TGTGCCAGCAGTGAAGCCGGGACAGGGGATGAAAAACTGTTTTTT. Its translation: CASSEAGTGDEKLFF. Supplemented by reference TRBV28 and TRBJ1-4, the full variable domain reads DVKVTQSSRYLVKRTGEKVFLECVQDMDHENMFWYRQDPGLGLRLIYFSYDVKMKEKGDIPEGYSVSREKKERFSLILESASTNQTSMYLCASSEAGTGDEKLFFGSGTQLSVL.

This clonotype was observed many times. The V and J genes are TRBV2 and TRBJ2-5; D unclear. Germline CDR1 and CDR2: SNHLY and FYNNEI. The CDR3 length is 13 residues. With 6 bases removed from V and 5 bases from J, the gap between germline ends came to 13 bases. CDR3 sequence: CASSDEVGETQYF. The CDR3 DNA reads TGTGCCAGCAGCGATGAAGTAGGGGAGACCCAGTACTTC. Together with reference TRBV2 and TRBJ2-5, the CDR3 gives the full variable domain: EPEVTQTPSHQVTQMGQEVILRCVPISNHLYFYWYRQILGQKVEFLVSFYNNEISEKSEIFDDQFSVERPDGSNFTLKIRSTKLEDSAMYFCASSDEVGETQYFGPGTRLLVL.

This clonotype was found many times. Here the CDR3 DNA reads TGTGCCAGCAGCCTAAAGTGGACTAGCGGCAGCTCCTACGAGCAGTACTTC. Amino acids: CASSLKWTSGSSYEQYF. V gene TRBV11-2 combines with J gene TRBJ2-7; TRBD2 matches at 10 bases. Per germline, CDR1 SGHAT and CDR2 FQNNGV. CDR3 length: 17 amino acids. V lost 5 bases, J lost 0 bases, and 10 bases stayed unmatched.

This clonotype was recorded many times. The genes are TRBV5-1 and TRBJ1-2; 10 nucleotides align to TRBD1. The germline CDR1 and CDR2 sequences are SGHRS and YFSETQ. The CDR3 covers 15 residues. The trim removed 4 bases at V and 4 bases at J, leaving 7 bases unmatched. This CDR3 is CASSVAGTGAYGYTF. CDR3 in DNA: TGCGCCAGCAGCGTCGCCGGGACAGGGGCCTATGGCTACACCTTC.

V is TRBV28 and J is TRBJ2-2; weak D call: TRBD1 (6 bases). The germline CDR1 and CDR2 sequences are MDHEN and SYDVKM. The CDR3 length is 14 residues. V shed 3 bases and J shed 4 bases, with 9 bases lying between them. The DNA of the CDR3 is TGTGCCAGCAGTTTCGGACAGTCCACCGGGGAGCTGTTTTTT. Its translation: CASSFGQSTGELFF.

This clonotype was found a few times. The chain couples TRBV10-2 to TRBJ1-5; D uncertain. CDR3 size: 12 residues. V lost 1 base and J 6 bases, leaving 4 bases between the germline ends. Germline assignment: CDR1 WSHSY and CDR2 SAAADI. CDR3 loop: CASSEFRQPQHF. CDR3 DNA: TGCGCCAGCAGTGAGTTCCGTCAGCCCCAGCATTTT.